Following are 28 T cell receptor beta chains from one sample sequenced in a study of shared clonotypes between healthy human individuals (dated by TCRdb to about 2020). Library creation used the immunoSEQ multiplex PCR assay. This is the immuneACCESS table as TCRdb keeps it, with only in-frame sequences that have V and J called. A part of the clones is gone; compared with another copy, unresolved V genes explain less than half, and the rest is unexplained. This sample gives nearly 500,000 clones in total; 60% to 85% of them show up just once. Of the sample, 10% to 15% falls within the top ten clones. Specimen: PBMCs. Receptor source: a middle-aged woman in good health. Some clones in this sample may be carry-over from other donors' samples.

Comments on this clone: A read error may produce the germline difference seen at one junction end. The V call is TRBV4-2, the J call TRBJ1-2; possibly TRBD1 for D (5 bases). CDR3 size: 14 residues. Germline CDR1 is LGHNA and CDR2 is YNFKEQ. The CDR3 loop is CAGSQEGARYGYTF. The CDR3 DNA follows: TGTGCCGGCAGCCAAGAAGGGGCCCGCTATGGCTACACCTTC.

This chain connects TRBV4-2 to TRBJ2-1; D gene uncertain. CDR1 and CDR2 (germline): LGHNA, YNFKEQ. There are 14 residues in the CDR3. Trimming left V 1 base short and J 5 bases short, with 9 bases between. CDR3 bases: TGTGCCAGCAGCCAAGTGTCCAGCAACAATGAGCAGTTCTTC. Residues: CASSQVSSNNEQFF.

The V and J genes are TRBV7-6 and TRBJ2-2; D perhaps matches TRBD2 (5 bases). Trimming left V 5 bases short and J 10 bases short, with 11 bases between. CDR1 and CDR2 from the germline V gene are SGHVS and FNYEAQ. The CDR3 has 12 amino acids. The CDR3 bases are TGTGCCAGCAGCCCTCGGGGTGCGGAGCTGTTTTTT. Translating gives CASSPRGAELFF.

CDR3 in amino acids: CASSRQGAKEQYF. Written as DNA, the CDR3 is TGTGCCAGTAGTAGGCAGGGGGCTAAGGAGCAGTACTTC. This chain links TRBV19 with TRBJ2-7; TRBD1 matches 8 bases. CDR1 LNHDA and CDR2 SQIVND come from the germline V gene (reference sequence). This CDR3 comprises 13 residues. With 4 bases clipped from V and 7 bases from J, the junction kept 6 bases outside the gene matches.

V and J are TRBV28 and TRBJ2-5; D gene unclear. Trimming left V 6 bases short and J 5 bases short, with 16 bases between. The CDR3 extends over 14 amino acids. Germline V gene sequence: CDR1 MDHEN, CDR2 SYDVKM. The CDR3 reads CASSLRRSRETQYF. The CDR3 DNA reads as TGTGCCAGCAGCCTCAGAAGGAGTCGGGAGACCCAGTACTTC.

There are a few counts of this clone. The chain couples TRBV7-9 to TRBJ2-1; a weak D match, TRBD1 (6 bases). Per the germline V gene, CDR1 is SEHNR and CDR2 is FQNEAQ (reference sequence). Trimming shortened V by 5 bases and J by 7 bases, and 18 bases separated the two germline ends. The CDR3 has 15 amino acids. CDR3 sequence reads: CASSRSGAVGNEQFF. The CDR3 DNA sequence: TGTGCCAGCAGCCGATCAGGGGCGGTTGGGAATGAGCAGTTCTTC.

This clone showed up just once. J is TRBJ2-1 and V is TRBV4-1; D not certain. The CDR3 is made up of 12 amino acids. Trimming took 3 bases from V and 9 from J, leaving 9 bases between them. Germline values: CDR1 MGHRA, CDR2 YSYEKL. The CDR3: CASSHRRTEQFF. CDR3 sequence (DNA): TGCGCCAGCAGCCATAGACGAACTGAGCAGTTCTTC.

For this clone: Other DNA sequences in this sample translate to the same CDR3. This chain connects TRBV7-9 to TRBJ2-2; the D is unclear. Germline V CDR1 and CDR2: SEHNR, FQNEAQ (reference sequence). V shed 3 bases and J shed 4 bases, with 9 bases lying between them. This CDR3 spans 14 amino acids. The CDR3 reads CASSLRQSTGELFF. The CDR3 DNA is TGTGCCAGCAGCTTGAGGCAGTCCACCGGGGAGCTGTTTTTT.

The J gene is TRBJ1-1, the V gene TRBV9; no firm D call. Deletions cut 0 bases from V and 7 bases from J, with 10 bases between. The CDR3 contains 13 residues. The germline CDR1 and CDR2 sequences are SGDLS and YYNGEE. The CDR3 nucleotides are TGTGCCAGCAGCGTAGGATTGATAGGTGAAGCTTTCTTT. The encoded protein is CASSVGLIGEAFF.

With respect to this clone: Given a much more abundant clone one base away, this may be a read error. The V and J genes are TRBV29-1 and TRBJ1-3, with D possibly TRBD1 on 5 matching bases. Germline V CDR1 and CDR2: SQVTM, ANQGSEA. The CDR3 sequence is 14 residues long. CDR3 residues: CSVADSASGSTIYF. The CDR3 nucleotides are TGCAGCGTGGCAGACAGCGCCTCTGGAAGCACCATATATTTT.

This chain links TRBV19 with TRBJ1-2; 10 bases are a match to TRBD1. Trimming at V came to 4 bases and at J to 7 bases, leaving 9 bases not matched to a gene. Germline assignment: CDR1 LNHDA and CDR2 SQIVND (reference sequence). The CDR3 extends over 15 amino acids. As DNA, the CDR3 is TGTGCCAGTAGTAATTCCGGGACAGGGGTGAGTGGCTACACCTTC. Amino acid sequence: CASSNSGTGVSGYTF.

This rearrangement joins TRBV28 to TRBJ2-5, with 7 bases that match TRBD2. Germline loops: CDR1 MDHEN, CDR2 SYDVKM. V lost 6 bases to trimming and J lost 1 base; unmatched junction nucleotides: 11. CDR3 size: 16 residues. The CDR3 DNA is TGTGCCAGCAGCCCTATATGGGGAGGGAGCCAAGAGACCCAGTACTTC. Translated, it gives CASSPIWGGSQETQYF.

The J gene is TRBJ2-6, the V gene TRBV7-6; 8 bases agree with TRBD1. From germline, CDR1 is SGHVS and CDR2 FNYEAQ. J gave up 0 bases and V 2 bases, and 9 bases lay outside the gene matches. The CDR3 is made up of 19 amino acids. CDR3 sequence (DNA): TGTGCCAGCAGCTTATATCCCGGGACAGGAAACTCTGGGGCCAACGTCCTGACTTTC. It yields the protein CASSLYPGTGNSGANVLTF. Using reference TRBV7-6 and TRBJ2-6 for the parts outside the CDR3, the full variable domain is GAGVSQSPRYKVTKRGQDVALRCDPISGHVSLYWYRQALGQGPEFLTYFNYEAQQDKSGLPNDRFSAERPEGSISTLTIQRTEQRDSAMYRCASSLYPGTGNSGANVLTFGAGSRLTVL.

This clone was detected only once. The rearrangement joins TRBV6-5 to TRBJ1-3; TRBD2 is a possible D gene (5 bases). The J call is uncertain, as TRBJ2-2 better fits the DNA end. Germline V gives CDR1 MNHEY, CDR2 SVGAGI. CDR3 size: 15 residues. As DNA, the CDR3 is TGTGCCAGCAGTATCCGGACTGCGAACACCGGGGAGCTGTTTTTT. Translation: CASSIRTANTGELFF.

CDR3 DNA: TGTGCCAGCTCACCACAGGGGAGGAATGGCTACACCTTC. Its protein is CASSPQGRNGYTF. The V call is TRBV18, the J call TRBJ1-2, with D possibly being TRBD1 (5 bases). The V gene's germline CDR1 is KGHSH and CDR2 LQKENI. The CDR3 is 13 amino acids. Trimming stripped 1 base from V and 6 bases from J, with 9 bases between.

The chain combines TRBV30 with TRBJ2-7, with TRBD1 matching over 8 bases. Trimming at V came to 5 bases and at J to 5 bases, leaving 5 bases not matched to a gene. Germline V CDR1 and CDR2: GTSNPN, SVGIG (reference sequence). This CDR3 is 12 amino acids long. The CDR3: CAWDRGSDEQYF. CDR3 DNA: TGTGCCTGGGACAGGGGCTCGGACGAGCAGTACTTC.

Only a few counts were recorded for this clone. CDR3 nucleotide sequence: TGTGCCAGCAGTTTAAGGCGATTACGGTCCTACGAGCAGTACTTC. Protein: CASSLRRLRSYEQYF. V and J are TRBV28 and TRBJ2-7; D is undetermined. The CDR3 sequence is 15 residues long. Trimming left V 2 bases short and J 1 base short, with 12 bases between. CDR1 and CDR2 (germline): MDHEN, SYDVKM.

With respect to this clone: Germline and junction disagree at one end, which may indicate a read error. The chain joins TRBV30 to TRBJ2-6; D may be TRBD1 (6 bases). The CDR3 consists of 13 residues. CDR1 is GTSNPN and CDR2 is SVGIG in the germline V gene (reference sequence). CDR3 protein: CAGRQAGANVLTF. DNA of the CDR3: TGTGCCGGGAGACAGGCTGGGGCCAACGTCCTGACTTTC. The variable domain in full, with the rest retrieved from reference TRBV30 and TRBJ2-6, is SQTIHQWPATLVQPVGSPLSLECTVEGTSNPNLYWYRQAAGRGLQLLFYSVGIGQISSEVPQNLSASRPQDRQFILSSKKLLLSDSGFYLCAGRQAGANVLTFGAGSRLTVL.

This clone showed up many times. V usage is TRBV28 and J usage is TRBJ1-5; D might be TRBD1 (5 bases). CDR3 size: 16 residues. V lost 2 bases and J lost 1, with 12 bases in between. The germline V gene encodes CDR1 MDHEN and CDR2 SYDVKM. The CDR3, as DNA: TGTGCCAGCAGTTTAAGTGGGGGTTGGAGCAATCAGCCCCAGCATTTT. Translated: CASSLSGGWSNQPQHF.

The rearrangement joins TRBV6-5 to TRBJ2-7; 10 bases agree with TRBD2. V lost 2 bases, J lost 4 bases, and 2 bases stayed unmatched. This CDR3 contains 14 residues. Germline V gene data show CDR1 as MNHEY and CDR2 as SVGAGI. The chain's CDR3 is CASSYKREGYEQYF. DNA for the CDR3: TGTGCCAGCAGTTACAAGCGGGAGGGTTACGAGCAGTACTTC.

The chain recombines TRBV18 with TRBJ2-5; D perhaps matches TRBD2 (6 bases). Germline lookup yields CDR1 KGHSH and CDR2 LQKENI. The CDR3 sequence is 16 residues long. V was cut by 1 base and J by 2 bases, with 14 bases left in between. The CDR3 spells CASSPLAEAGQETQYF. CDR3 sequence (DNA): TGTGCCAGCTCACCACTAGCGGAGGCGGGTCAAGAGACCCAGTACTTC.

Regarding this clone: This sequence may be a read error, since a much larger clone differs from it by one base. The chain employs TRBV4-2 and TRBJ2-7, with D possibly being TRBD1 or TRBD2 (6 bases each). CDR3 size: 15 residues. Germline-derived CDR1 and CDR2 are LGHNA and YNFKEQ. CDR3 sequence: CASSQGGAGRVEQHF. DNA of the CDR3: TGTGCCAGCAGCCAAGGGGGGGCAGGCCGGGTCGAGCAGCACTTC.

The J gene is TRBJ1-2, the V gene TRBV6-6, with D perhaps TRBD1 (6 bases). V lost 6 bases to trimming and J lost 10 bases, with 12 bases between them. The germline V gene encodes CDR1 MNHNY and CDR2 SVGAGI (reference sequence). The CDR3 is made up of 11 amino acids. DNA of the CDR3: TGTGCCAGCAGCCGTGACAGGCTCTACACCTTC. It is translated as CASSRDRLYTF.

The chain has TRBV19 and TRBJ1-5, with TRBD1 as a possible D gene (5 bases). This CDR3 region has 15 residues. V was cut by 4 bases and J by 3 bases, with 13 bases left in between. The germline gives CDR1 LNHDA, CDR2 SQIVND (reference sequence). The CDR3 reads CASSNGAVYNQPQHF. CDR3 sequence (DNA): TGTGCCAGTAGTAATGGGGCAGTTTACAATCAGCCCCAGCATTTT.

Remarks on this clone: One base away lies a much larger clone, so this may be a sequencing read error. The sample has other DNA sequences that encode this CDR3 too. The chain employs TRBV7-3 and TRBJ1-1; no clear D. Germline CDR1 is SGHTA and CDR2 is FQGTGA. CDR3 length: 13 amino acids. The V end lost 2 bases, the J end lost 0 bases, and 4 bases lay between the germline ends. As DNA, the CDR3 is TGTGCCAGCAGCTTAGAGCTGAACACTGAAGCTTTCTTT. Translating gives CASSLELNTEAFF.

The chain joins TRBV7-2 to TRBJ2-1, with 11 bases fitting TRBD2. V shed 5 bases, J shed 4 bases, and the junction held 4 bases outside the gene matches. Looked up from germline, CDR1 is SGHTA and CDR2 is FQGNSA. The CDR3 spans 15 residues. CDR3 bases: TGTGCCAGCAGCGCGGGACTAGCGGTATACAATGAGCAGTTCTTC. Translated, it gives CASSAGLAVYNEQFF.

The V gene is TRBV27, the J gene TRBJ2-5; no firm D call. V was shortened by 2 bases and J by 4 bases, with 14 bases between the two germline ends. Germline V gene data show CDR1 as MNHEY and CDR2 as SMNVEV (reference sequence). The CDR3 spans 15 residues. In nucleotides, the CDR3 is TGTGCCAGCAGTTTAAGCAGACCCATAGGAGAGACCCAGTACTTC. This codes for CASSLSRPIGETQYF.

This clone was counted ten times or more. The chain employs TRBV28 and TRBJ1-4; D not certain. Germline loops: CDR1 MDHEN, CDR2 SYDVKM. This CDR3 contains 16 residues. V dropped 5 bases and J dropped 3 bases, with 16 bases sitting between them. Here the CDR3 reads CASSPAGLRANEKLFF. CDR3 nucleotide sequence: TGTGCCAGCAGTCCCGCGGGGTTGAGGGCTAATGAAAAACTGTTTTTT.